This TCR beta chain comes out of a study of shared clonotypes between healthy human individuals. Study background: Serving as donors were two women and three men, whose ages spanned 18 to 49.

Data came from immunoSEQ multiplex PCR; TCRdb stores just in-frame clones and leaves some out. The sample contains approximately 1.5 million clones, around 98.5% of which appear only once. Germline CDR1 and CDR2: DFQATT and SNEGSKA (reference sequence). The CDR3 totals 11 residues. V lost 7 bases to trimming and J lost 6 bases, with 10 bases between them. The receptor's source is a man aged 25 to 40 in good health. The chain carries TRBV20-1 and TRBJ2-1; D is undetermined. The specimen sequenced was naive CD4+ T cells sorted from blood. Sample subset: CD45RA+ positively selected. CDR3 nucleotide sequence: TGCAGTGGGGTGCTGGGCAATGAGCAGTTCTTC. Encoded protein: CSGVLGNEQFF.